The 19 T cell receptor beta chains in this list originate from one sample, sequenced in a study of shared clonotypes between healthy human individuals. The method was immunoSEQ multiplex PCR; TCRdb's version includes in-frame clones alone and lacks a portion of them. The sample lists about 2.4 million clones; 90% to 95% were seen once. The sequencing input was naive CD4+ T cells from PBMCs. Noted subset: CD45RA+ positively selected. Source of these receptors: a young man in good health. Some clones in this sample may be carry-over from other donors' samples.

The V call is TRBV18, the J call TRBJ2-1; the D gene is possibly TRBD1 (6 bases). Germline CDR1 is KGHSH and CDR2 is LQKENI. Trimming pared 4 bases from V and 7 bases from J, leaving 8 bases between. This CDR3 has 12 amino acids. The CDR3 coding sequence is TGTGCCAGCTCACTCGACAGGAATGAGCAGTTCTTC. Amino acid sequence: CASSLDRNEQFF.

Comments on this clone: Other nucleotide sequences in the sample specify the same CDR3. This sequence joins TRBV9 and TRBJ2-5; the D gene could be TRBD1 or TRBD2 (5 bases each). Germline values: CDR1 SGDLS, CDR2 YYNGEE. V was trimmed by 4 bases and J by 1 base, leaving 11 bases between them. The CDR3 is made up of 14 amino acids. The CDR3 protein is CASSRDGGQETQYF. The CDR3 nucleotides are TGTGCCAGCAGCAGAGATGGGGGCCAAGAGACCCAGTACTTC.

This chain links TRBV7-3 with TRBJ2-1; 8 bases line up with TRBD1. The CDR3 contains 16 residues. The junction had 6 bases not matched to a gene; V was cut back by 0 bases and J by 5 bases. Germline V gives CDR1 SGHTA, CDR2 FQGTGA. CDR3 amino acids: CASSLTGRGQNNEQFF. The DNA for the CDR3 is TGTGCCAGCAGCTTAACGGGCAGGGGGCAAAACAATGAGCAGTTCTTC.

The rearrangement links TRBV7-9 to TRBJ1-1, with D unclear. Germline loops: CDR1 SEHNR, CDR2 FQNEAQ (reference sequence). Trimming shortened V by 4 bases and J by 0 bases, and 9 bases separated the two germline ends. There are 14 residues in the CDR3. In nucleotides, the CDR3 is TGTGCCAGCAGCTCCGAGTGGGTGAACACTGAAGCTTTCTTT. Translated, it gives CASSSEWVNTEAFF.

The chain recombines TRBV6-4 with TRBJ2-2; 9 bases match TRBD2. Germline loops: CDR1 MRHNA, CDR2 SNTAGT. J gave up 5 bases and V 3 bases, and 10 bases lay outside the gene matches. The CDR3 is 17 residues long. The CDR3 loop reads CASSDVMREGRTGELFF. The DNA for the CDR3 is TGTGCCAGCAGTGATGTCATGCGGGAGGGCCGTACCGGGGAGCTGTTTTTT.

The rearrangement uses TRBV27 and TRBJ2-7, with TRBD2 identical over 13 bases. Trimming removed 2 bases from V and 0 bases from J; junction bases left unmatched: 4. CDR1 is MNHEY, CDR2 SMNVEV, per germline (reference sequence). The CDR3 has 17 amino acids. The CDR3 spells CASSLRTSGGLSYEQYF. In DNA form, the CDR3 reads TGTGCCAGCAGTTTACGGACTAGCGGGGGCCTCTCCTACGAGCAGTACTTC.

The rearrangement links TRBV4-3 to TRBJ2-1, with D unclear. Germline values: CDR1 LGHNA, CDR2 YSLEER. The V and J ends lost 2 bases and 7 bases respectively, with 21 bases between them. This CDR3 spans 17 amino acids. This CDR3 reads CASSQFTVSSLKNEQFF. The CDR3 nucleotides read TGCGCCAGCAGCCAATTCACTGTGTCGTCCTTAAAGAATGAGCAGTTCTTC.

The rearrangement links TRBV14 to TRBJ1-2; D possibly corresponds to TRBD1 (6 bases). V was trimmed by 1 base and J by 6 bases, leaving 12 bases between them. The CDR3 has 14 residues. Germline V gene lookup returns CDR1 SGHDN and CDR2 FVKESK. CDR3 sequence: CASSQVPRGNGYTF. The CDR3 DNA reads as TGTGCCAGCAGCCAAGTCCCCAGGGGAAATGGCTACACCTTC.

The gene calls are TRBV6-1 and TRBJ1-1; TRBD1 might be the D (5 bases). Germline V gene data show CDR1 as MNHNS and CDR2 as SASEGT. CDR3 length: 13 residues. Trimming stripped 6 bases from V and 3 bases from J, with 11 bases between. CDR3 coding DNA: TGTGCCAGCAGGGGGACCTATGACACTGAAGCTTTCTTT. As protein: CASRGTYDTEAFF.

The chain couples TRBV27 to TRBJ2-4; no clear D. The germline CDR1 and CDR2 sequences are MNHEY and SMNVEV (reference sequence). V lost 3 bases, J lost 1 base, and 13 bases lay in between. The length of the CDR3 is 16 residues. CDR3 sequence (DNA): TGTGCCAGCAGTTTCATGGGGTATCTTGCCAAAAACATTCAGTACTTC. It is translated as CASSFMGYLAKNIQYF.

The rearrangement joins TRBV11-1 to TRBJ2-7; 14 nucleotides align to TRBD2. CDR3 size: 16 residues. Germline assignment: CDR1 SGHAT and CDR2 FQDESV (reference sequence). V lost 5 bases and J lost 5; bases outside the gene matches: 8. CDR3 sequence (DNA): TGTGCCAGCAGCCACCGACTAGCGGGAGGGCGTAACGAGCAGTACTTC. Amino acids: CASSHRLAGGRNEQYF.

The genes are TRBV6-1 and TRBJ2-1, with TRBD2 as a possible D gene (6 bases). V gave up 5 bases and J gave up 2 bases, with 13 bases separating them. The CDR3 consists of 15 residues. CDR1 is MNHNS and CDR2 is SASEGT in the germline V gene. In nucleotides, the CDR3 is TGTGCCAGCAGTTTATCAGGGAGGCCCTACAATGAGCAGTTCTTC. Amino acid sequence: CASSLSGRPYNEQFF.

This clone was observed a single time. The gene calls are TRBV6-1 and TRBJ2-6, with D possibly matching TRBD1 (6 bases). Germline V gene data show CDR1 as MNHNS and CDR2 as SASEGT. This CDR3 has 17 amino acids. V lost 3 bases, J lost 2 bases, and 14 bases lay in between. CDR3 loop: CASSERGKVTGANVLTF. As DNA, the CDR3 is TGTGCCAGCAGTGAGAGGGGGAAGGTTACTGGGGCCAACGTCCTGACTTTC.

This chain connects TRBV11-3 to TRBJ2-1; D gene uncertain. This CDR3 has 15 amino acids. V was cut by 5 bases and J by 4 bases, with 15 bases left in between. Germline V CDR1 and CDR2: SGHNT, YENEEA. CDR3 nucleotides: TGTGCCAGCAGCCCCACACCGTTAAGGTACAATGAGCAGTTCTTC. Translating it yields CASSPTPLRYNEQFF.

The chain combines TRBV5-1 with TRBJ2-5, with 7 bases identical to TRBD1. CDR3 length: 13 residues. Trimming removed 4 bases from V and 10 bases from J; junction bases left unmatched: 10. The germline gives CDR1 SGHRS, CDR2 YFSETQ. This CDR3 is CASSPTPQGDQYF. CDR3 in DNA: TGCGCCAGCAGCCCCACCCCGCAGGGGGACCAGTACTTC.

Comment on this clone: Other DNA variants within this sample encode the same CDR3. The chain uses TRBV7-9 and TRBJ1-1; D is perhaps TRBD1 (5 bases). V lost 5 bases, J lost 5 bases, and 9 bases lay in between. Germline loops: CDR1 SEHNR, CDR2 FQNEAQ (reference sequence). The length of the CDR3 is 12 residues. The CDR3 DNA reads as TGTGCCAGCAGCCAGGGCGGGACTGAAGCTTTCTTT. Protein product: CASSQGGTEAFF.

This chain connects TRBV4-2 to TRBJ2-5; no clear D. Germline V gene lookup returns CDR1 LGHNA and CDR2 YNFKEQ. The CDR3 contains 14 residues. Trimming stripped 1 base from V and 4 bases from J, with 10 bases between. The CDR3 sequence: CASSQGNPGETQYF. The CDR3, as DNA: TGTGCCAGCAGCCAAGGAAACCCCGGAGAGACCCAGTACTTC.

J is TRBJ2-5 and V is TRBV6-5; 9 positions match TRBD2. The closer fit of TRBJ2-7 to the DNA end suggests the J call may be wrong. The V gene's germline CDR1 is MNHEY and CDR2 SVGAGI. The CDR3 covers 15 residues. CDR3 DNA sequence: TGTGCCAGCCGATCTCTAGCGGGAAGCTCCTACGAGCAGTACTTC. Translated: CASRSLAGSSYEQYF.

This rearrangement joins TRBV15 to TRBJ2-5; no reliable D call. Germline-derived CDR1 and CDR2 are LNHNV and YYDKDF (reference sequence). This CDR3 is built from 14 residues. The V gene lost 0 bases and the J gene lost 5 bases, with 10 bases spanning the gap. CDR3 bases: TGTGCCACCAGCAGAGATTTAGTGATGGAGACCCAGTACTTC. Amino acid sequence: CATSRDLVMETQYF.